What follows are 9 T cell receptor beta chains derived from one specimen sequenced in a study of blood T cell repertoires in COVID-19. Clones were sequenced by immunoSEQ multiplex PCR, and TCRdb holds only the in-frame ones, with some missing. The repertoire holds approximately 58,000 clones, with over 75% as singletons. Material for sequencing was peripheral blood. The receptors come from a man aged 55 to 69 with COVID-19, enrolled during active disease.

This chain joins TRBV19 and TRBJ2-3, with 7 bases matching TRBD1. Germline lookup yields CDR1 LNHDA and CDR2 SQIVND (reference sequence). The CDR3 has 14 amino acids. V gave up 5 bases and J gave up 5 bases; unmatched junction bases: 7. The CDR3 sequence: CASSLGQVIDTQYF. The CDR3 DNA follows: TGTGCCAGTAGTCTCGGACAGGTTATAGATACGCAGTATTTT.

J is TRBJ2-3 and V is TRBV19; 8 bases are a match to TRBD2. The trim removed 4 bases at V and 6 bases at J, leaving 3 bases unmatched. CDR1 is LNHDA, CDR2 SQIVND, per germline (reference sequence). The CDR3 has 13 residues. Here the CDR3 reads CASSRTSYDTQYF. CDR3 DNA: TGTGCCAGTAGTAGGACTAGCTACGATACGCAGTATTTT.

This chain links TRBV14 with TRBJ2-2; 9 nucleotides agree with TRBD1. Germline CDR1 and CDR2: SGHDN and FVKESK. V lost 4 bases to trimming and J lost 3 bases; unmatched junction nucleotides: 6. The CDR3 contains 16 residues. The chain's CDR3 is CASSRYRDRDTGELFF. The CDR3 DNA reads as TGTGCCAGCAGCCGGTACCGGGACAGGGACACCGGGGAGCTGTTTTTT.

V usage is TRBV27 and J usage is TRBJ2-7; tentatively, D is TRBD2 (5 bases). This CDR3 region has 11 residues. Per the germline V gene, CDR1 is MNHEY and CDR2 is SMNVEV (reference sequence). V was cut by 10 bases and J by 2 bases, with 9 bases left in between. The CDR3 reads CATGVAYEQYF. The DNA of the CDR3 is TGTGCCACCGGGGTGGCCTACGAGCAGTACTTC.

This chain links TRBV5-4 with TRBJ2-2; D remains ambiguous. The CDR3 has 14 amino acids. V was trimmed by 0 bases and J by 1 base, leaving 4 bases between them. Germline lookup yields CDR1 SGHNT and CDR2 YYREEE (reference sequence). The CDR3 region is CASSLEQNTGELFF. The CDR3 nucleotides read TGTGCCAGCAGCTTGGAACAGAACACCGGGGAGCTGTTTTTT. Using reference TRBV5-4 and TRBJ2-2 for the parts outside the CDR3, the full variable domain is ETGVTQSPTHLIKTRGQQVTLRCSSQSGHNTVSWYQQALGQGPQFIFQYYREEENGRGNFPPRFSGLQFPNYSSELNVNALELDDSALYLCASSLEQNTGELFFGEGSRLTVL.

The chain links TRBV7-2 to TRBJ1-2; D is ambiguous. The V end was cut by 5 bases, the J end by 5 bases, with 12 bases between. This CDR3 comprises 13 residues. In germline, CDR1 is SGHTA, CDR2 FQGNSA. In DNA, the CDR3 is TGTGCCAGCAGCAAAAGCTCGAAATATGGCTACACCTTC. This encodes CASSKSSKYGYTF.

The V call is TRBV9, the J call TRBJ2-5; the D gene is possibly TRBD1 (5 bases). Trimming shortened V by 0 bases and J by 1 base, and 7 bases separated the two germline ends. Germline V lookup: CDR1 SGDLS, CDR2 YYNGEE. The CDR3 runs 14 residues. The CDR3 bases are TGTGCCAGCAGCGTAGACAGGCTCCAAGAGACCCAGTACTTC. Translating it yields CASSVDRLQETQYF.

This clone came up a few times. J is TRBJ2-2 and V is TRBV29-1; 7 nucleotides agree with TRBD1. Germline CDR1 is SQVTM and CDR2 is ANQGSEA. Trimming cost V 7 bases and J 3 bases; bases outside gene matches: 5. The CDR3 is 13 amino acids. Here the CDR3 DNA reads TGCAGCGGCACCGGGACAGACACCGGGGAGCTGTTTTTT. Protein product: CSGTGTDTGELFF.

The rearrangement uses TRBV5-5 and TRBJ1-5, with TRBD1 identical over 7 bases. J gave up 7 bases and V 0 bases, and 13 bases lay outside the gene matches. The CDR3 loop spans 17 amino acids. CDR1 is SGHKS, CDR2 YYEKEE, per germline (reference sequence). The CDR3 nucleotides read TGTGCCAGCAGCTTGGGAAGGACAGGCGGCAGGATCCAGCCCCAGCATTTT. Encoded protein: CASSLGRTGGRIQPQHF.